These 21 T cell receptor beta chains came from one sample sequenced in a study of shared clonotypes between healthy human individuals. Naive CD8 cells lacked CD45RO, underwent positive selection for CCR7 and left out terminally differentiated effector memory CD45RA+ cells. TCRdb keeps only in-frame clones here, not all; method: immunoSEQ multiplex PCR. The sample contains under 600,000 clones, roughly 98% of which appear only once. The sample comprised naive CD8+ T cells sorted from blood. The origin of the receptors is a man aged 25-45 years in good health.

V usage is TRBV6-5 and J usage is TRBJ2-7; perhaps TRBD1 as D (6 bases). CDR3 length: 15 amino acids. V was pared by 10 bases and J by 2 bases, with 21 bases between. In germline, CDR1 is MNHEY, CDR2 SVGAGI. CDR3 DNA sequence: TGTGCCAACCAACCAACGGACAGTCTAGCCTACGAGCAGTACTTC. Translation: CANQPTDSLAYEQYF.

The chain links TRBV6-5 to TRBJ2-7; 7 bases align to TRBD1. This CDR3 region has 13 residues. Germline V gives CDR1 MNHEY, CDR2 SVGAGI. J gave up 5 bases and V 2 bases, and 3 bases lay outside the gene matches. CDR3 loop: CASSYLTGNEQYF. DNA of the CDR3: TGTGCCAGCAGTTACCTGACAGGGAACGAGCAGTACTTC.

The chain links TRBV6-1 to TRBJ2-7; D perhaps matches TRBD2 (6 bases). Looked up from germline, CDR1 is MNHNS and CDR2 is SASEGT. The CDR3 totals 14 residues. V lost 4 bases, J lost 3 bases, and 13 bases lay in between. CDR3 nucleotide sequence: TGTGCCAGCAGTGTTCGGGGGATCCGCTACGAGCAGTACTTC. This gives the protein CASSVRGIRYEQYF.

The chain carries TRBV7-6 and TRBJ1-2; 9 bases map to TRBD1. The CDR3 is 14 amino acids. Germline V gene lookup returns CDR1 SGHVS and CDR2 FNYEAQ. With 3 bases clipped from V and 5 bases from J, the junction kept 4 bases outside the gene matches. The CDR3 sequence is CASSLETGGYGYTF. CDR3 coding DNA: TGTGCCAGCAGCTTGGAGACAGGGGGGTATGGCTACACCTTC.

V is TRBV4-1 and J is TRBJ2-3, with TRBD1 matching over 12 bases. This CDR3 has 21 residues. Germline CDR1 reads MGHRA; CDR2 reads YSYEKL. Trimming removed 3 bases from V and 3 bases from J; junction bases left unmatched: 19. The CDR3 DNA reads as TGCGCCAGCAGCCAGGCCCAAAGGGGGACAGGGGGCCCAAGTTGGACAGATACGCAGTATTTT. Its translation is CASSQAQRGTGGPSWTDTQYF.

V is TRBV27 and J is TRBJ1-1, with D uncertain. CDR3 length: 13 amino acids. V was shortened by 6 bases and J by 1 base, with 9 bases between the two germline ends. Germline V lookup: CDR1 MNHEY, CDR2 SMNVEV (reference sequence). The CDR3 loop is CASSLKGNTEAFF. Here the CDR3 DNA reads TGTGCCAGCAGCCTAAAAGGGAACACTGAAGCTTTCTTT.

CDR3 loop: CASLGAGANVLTF. DNA for the CDR3: TGTGCCAGCCTGGGGGCTGGGGCCAACGTCCTGACTTTC. V gene TRBV7-2 combines with J gene TRBJ2-6; D could derive from TRBD1 or TRBD2 (5 bases each). Germline loops: CDR1 SGHTA, CDR2 FQGNSA. The CDR3 length is 13 residues. Deletions cut 8 bases from V and 2 bases from J, with 7 bases between.

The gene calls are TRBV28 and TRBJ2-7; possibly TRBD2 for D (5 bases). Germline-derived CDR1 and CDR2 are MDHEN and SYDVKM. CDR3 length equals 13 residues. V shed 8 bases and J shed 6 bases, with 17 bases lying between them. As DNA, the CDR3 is TGTGCCAGCGGCAGTAGAGGGAGTGCCGAGCAGTACTTC. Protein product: CASGSRGSAEQYF.

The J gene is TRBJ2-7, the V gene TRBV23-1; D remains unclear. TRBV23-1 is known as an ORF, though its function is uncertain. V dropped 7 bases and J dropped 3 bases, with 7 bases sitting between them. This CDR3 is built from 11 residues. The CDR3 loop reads CASNSSYEQYF. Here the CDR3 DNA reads TGCGCCAGCAATAGTAGCTACGAGCAGTACTTC.

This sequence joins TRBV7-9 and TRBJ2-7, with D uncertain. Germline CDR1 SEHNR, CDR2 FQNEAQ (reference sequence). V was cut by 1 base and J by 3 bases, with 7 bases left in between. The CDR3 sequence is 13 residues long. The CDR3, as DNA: TGTGCCAGCAGCTTAGAGGCCGACTACGAGCAGTACTTC. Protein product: CASSLEADYEQYF.

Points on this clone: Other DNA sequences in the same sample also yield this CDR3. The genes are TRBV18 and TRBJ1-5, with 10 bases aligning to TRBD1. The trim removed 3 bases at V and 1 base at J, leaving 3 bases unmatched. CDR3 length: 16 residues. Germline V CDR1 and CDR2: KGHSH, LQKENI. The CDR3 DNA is TGTGCCAGCTCACCTCCGGGACAGGGGAGCAATCAGCCCCAGCATTTT. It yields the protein CASSPPGQGSNQPQHF.

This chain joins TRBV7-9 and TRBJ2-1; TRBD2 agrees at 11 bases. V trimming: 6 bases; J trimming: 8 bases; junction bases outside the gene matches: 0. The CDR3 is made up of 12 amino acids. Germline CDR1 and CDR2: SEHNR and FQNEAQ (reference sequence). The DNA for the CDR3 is TGTGCCAGCAGGGGACTAGCGGATGAGCAGTTCTTC. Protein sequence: CASRGLADEQFF.

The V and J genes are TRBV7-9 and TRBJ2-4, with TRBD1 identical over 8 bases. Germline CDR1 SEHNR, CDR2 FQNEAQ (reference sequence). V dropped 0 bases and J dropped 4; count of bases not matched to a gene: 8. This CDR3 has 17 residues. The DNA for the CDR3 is TGTGCCAGCAGCTTAGCCCTCCAGGGGGCGGGTAAAAACATTCAGTACTTC. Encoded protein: CASSLALQGAGKNIQYF.

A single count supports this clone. CDR3 residues: CASSVVGSADTQYF. The CDR3 DNA follows: TGTGCCAGCAGCGTAGTTGGCTCAGCAGATACGCAGTATTTT. The chain employs TRBV9 and TRBJ2-3; no reliable D call. Germline V CDR1 and CDR2: SGDLS, YYNGEE. The CDR3 runs 14 residues. V gave up 0 bases and J gave up 4 bases, with 9 bases separating them.

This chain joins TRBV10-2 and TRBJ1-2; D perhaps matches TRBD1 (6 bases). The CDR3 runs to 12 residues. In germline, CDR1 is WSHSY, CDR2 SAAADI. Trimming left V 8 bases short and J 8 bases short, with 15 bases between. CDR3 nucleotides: TGCGCCAGCGGACCGGGGACAACCGGCTACACCTTC. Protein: CASGPGTTGYTF.

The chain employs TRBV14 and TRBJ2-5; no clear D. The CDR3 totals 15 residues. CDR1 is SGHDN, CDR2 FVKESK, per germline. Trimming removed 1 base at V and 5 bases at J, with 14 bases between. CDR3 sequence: CASSQGVTDSETQYF. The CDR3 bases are TGTGCCAGCAGCCAAGGGGTAACGGATTCCGAGACCCAGTACTTC. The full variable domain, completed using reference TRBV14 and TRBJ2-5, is EAGVTQFPSHSVIEKGQTVTLRCDPISGHDNLYWYRRVMGKEIKFLLHFVKESKQDESGMPNNRFLAERTGGTYSTLKVQPAELEDSGVYFCASSQGVTDSETQYFGPGTRLLVL.

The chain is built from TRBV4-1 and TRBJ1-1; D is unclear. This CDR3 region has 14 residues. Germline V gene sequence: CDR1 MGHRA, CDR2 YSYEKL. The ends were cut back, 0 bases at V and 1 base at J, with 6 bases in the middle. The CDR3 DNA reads TGCGCCAGCAGCCAAGAAGCGGCGAACACTGAAGCTTTCTTT. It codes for CASSQEAANTEAFF.

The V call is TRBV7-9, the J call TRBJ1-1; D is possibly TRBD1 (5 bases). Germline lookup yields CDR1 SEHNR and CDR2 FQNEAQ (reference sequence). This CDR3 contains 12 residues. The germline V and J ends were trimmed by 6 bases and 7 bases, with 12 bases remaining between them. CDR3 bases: TGTGCCAGCAGGTCGGGGCCCGATGAAGCTTTCTTT. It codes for CASRSGPDEAFF.

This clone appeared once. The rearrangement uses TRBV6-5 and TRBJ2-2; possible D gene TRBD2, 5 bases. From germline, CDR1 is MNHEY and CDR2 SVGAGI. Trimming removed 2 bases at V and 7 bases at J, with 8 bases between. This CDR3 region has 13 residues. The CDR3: CASSYVGDGELFF. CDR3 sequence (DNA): TGTGCCAGCAGTTACGTGGGAGACGGGGAGCTGTTTTTT.

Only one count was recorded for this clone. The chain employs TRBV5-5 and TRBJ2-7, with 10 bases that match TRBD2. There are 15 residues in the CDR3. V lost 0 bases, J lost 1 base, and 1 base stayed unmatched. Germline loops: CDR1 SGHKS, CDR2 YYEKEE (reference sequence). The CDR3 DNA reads TGTGCCAGCAGCTTGGAGACTAGCGGGTCCTACGAGCAGTACTTC. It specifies CASSLETSGSYEQYF.

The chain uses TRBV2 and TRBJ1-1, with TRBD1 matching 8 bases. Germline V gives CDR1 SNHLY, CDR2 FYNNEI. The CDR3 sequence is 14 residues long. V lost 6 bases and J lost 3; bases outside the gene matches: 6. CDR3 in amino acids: CASRHQGADTEAFF. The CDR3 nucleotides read TGTGCCAGCAGGCATCAGGGGGCGGACACTGAAGCTTTCTTT.